The subject of this entry is one T cell receptor beta chain. Patients in Seattle were enrolled during active infection, then followed longitudinally. With 10 bases removed from V and 0 bases from J, the gap between germline ends came to 7 bases. Germline values: CDR1 MDHEN, CDR2 SYDVKM. The CDR3 sequence is 11 residues long. Repertoires were generated with immunoSEQ multiplex PCR, while TCRdb's copy carries only in-frame clones and drops some. The data show 330,000 or so clones, with roughly 87% seen just once and more than 7.5% held by the top ten. The data were taken from a study of blood T cell repertoires in COVID-19. The wider study: The analysed material was cDNA or gDNA that came from T cells, B-cell-depleted T cells, or PBMCs.

The rearrangement links TRBV28 to TRBJ2-7; D gene uncertain. Sequenced material: peripheral blood. This receptor was identified in a man aged 25-40 years with COVID-19, enrolled during active disease. This CDR3 is CATHNSYEQYF. CDR3 nucleotide sequence: TGTGCCACCCACAACTCCTACGAGCAGTACTTC.